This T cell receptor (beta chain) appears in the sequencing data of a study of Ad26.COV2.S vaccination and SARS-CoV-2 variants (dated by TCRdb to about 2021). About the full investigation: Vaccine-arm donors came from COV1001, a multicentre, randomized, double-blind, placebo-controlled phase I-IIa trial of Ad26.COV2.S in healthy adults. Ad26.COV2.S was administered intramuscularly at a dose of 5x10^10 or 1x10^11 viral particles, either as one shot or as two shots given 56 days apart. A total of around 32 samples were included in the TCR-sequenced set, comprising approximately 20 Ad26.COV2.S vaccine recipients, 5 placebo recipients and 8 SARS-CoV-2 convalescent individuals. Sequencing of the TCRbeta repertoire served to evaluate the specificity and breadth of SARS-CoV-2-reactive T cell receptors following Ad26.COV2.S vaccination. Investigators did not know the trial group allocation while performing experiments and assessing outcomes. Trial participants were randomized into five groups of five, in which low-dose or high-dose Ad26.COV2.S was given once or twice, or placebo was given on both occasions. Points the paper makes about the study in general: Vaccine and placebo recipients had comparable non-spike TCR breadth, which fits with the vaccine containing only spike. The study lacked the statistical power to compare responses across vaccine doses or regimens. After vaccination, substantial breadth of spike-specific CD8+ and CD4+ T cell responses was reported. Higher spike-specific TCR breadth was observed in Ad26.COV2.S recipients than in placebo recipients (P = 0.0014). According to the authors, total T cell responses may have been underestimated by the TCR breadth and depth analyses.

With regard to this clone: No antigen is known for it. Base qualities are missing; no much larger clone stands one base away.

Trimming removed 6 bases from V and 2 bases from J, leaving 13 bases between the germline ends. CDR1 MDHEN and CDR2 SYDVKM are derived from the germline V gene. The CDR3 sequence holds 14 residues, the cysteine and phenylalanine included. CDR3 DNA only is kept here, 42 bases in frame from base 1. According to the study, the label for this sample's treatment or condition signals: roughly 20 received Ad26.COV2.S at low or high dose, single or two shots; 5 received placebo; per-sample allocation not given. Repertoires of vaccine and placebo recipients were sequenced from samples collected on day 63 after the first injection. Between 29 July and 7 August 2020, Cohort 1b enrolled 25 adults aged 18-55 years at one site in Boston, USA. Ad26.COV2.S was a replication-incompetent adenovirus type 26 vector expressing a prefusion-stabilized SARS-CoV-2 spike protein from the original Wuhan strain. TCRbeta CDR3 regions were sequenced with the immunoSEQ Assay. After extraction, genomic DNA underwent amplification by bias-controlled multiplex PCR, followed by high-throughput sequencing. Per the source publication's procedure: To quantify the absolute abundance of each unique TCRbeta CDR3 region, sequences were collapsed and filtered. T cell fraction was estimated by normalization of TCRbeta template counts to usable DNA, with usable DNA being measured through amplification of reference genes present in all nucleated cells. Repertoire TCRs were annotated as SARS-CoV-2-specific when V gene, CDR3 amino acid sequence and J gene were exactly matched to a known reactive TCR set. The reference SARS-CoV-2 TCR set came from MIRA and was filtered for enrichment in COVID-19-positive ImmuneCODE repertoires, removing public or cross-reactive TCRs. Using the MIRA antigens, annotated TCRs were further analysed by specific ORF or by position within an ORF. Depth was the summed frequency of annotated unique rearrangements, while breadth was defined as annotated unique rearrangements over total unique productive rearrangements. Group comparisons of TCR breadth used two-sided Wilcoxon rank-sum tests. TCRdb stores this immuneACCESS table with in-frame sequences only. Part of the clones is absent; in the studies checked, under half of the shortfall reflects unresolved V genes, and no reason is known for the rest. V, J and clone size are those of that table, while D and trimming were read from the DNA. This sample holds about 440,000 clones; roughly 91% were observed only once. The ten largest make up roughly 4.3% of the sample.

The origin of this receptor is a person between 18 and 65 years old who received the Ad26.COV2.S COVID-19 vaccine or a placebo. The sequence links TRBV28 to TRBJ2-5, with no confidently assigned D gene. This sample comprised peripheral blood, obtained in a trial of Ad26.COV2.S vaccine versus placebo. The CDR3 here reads CASSSRHPQETQYF. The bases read TGTGCCAGCAGCTCTCGACACCCACAAGAGACCCAGTACTTC.